Listed below are T cell receptor beta chains from one sample, sequenced in a study of vaccination and CD4 T cells after COVID-19. For these TCRs, the target antigens are not known. One entry per CDR3 protein, called by TCRdb with MiXCR from the PCR reads. Of approximately 3,000 distinct CDR3 sequences listed, roughly 30% were seen once; the top ten hold about 32%. Sequenced material: CD4+ T cells from blood, cultured in vitro. The receptors originated from a human donor who had recovered from COVID-19. The CDR3 runs from the conserved cysteine through the conserved F or W. A D gene is named only where the DNA matches it firmly. Clone sizes are given selectively: once, few, many, or a class where the clone is expanded.

V	J	D	size	DNA	CDR3
TRBV6-1	TRBJ2-3	TRBD2	large	TGTGCCAGCAGTAAGACTAGCGGACTCCCCGCAGATACGCAGTATTTT	CASSKTSGLPADTQYF
TRBV6-1	TRBJ2-4	TRBD1	few	TGTGCCAGCAGCTCCCTCACAGGGGGCTTATCCAAAAACATTCAGTACTTC	CASSSLTGGLSKNIQYF
TRBV5-4	TRBJ2-7	NA	few	TGTGCCAGCAGCTGGCGGGGTGGAGGGGAGCAGTACTTC	CASSWRGGGEQYF
TRBV12-5	TRBJ1-6	TRBD1	NA	TGTGCTAGTGGTTTGGTACCAGGGGGCAAGGATTCACCCCTCCACTTT	CASGLVPGGKDSPLHF
TRBV25-1	TRBJ1-6	NA	NA	TGTGCCAGCAGTGAATTTAAGGGTGATAATTCACCCCTCCACTTT	CASSEFKGDNSPLHF
TRBV27	TRBJ2-1	NA	NA	TGTGCCAGCAGGTTGGGCGGCAGCTCCTACAATGAGCAGTTCTTC	CASRLGGSSYNEQFF
TRBV7-2	TRBJ1-1	NA	medium-sized	TGTGCCAGCAGCCTCGCCCGCAAATCCACTATGGAAGCCCGTGAAGCTTTCTTT	CASSLARKSTMEAREAFF
TRBV5-1	TRBJ2-5	NA	few	TGCGCCAGCAGCCCTCTTGGTGGTCCCCAGCAAGAGACCCAGTACTTC	CASSPLGGPQQETQYF
TRBV4-1	TRBJ1-2	TRBD1	NA	TGCGCCAGCAGCCCAAGACAGGGGGCGTCGTATGGCTACACCTTC	CASSPRQGASYGYTF
TRBV25-1	TRBJ1-1	TRBD1	few	TGTGCCAGCAGGCAGACAGGGAAGGGCACTGAAGCTTTCTTT	CASRQTGKGTEAFF
TRBV29-1	TRBJ1-2	NA	NA	TGCAGCGTGGCAGGGGCGGATGGCTACACCTTC	CSVAGADGYTF
TRBV6-1	TRBJ2-3	NA	NA	TGTGCCAGCAGTGAAGGGGGGGCCGTTCATACGCAGTATTTT	CASSEGGAVHTQYF
TRBV20-1	TRBJ2-3	TRBD1	medium-sized	TGCAGTGCCGAAGACAGGGGGCTCTTTAGAAGTACAGATACGCAGTATTTT	CSAEDRGLFRSTDTQYF
TRBV10-3	TRBJ2-1	TRBD2	NA	TGTGCCATCAGTGAGTCCAGCGGGGGAGGAGACAATGAGCAGTTCTTC	CAISESSGGGDNEQFF
TRBV20-1	TRBJ1-5	NA	medium-sized	TGCAGTGCCAGGAAGTCAGGGTTTAGCAATCAGCCCCAGCATTTT	CSARKSGFSNQPQHF
TRBV6-1	TRBJ1-2	TRBD1	NA	TGTGCCAGCACGCCCGGGACAGGGGGCAGGTGGAACTATGGCTACACCTTC	CASTPGTGGRWNYGYTF
TRBV18	TRBJ2-3	NA	NA	TGTGCCAGCTCCCCCAGGGGCCCAGATACGCAGTATTTT	CASSPRGPDTQYF
TRBV2	TRBJ1-2	TRBD1	medium-sized	TGTGCCAGCAGCGCCGACAGGGGGCGTCATGGCTACACCTTC	CASSADRGRHGYTF
TRBV12-3/TRBV12-4	TRBJ2-7	NA	medium-sized	TGTGCCAGCAGTTCAGGATTTTTCTACGAGCAGTACTTC	CASSSGFFYEQYF
TRBV7-2	TRBJ2-1	TRBD2	NA	TGTGCCAGCAGCTTTCCAGGCCGCGGGGGTAGCTCCTACAATGAGCAGTTCTTC	CASSFPGRGGSSYNEQFF
TRBV30	TRBJ1-3	TRBD1	NA	TGTGCCTGGAGTGCGGGACAGGCCTACTCTGGAAACACCATATATTTT	CAWSAGQAYSGNTIYF
TRBV3-1	TRBJ1-2	NA	NA	TGTGCCAGCAGCCAAGCCGGGTTCTATGGCTACACCTTC	CASSQAGFYGYTF
TRBV9	TRBJ2-1	TRBD2	few	TGTGCCAGCAGCGTAATTGCGGGGGGGACCTACAATGAGCAGTTCTTC	CASSVIAGGTYNEQFF
TRBV2	TRBJ2-1	TRBD2	once	TGTGCCAGCAGTGAGGGGCGGGGGTACAATGAGCAGTTCTTC	CASSEGRGYNEQFF
TRBV20-1	TRBJ2-7	NA	few	TGCAGTGCTAGAGGGGCCTCGAAGGTCTACGAGCAGTACTTC	CSARGASKVYEQYF
TRBV11-1	TRBJ2-1	TRBD2	few	TGTGCCAGCAGCTCCGGACTAGCGGGGGGGCGCGAGCAGTTCTTC	CASSSGLAGGREQFF
TRBV5-4	TRBJ2-3	TRBD2	NA	TGTGCCAGCAGCGATGCGAGCGGGGGAGTACGGGATACGCAGTATTTT	CASSDASGGVRDTQYF
TRBV19	TRBJ1-2	TRBD1	few	TGTGCCAGCCACAGGGGGCGAAGCTCTAACTATGGCTACACCTTC	CASHRGRSSNYGYTF
TRBV2	TRBJ1-5	TRBD1	medium-sized	TGTGCCAGCTCCCGGGACAGGGACCAGCCCCAGCATTTT	CASSRDRDQPQHF
TRBV20-1	TRBJ1-3	NA	few	TGCAGTGCTAGTTTTAGGGCAGGGTCTGGAAACACCATATATTTT	CSASFRAGSGNTIYF
TRBV1	TRBJ2-7	NA	NA	TGCACCAGCAGCCAAGATCTGAAGCGGGGGGCCCCCTACGAGCAGTACTTC	CTSSQDLKRGAPYEQYF
TRBV7-2	TRBJ2-6	NA	NA	TGTGCCAGCAGCAGTAGGGGGACGGGGGCCAACGTCCTGACTTTC	CASSSRGTGANVLTF
TRBV30	TRBJ2-3	TRBD2	NA	TGTGCCTGGAGTGGGACTAGCGGGGGGGATACTAGCACAGATACGCAGTATTTT	CAWSGTSGGDTSTDTQYF
TRBV12-3/TRBV12-4	TRBJ1-3	NA	medium-sized	TGTGCCAGCAGCTCTCCTTTGGCAGGAGGAAACACCATATATTTT	CASSSPLAGGNTIYF
TRBV5-6	TRBJ1-5	NA	few	TGTGCCAGCAGCTTGTACGGGGACAAGGCAAGCAATCAGCCCCAGCATTTT	CASSLYGDKASNQPQHF
TRBV6-1	TRBJ2-3	NA	NA	TGTGCCAGCAGCGAAGCGGGCCGCACAGATACGCAGTATTTT	CASSEAGRTDTQYF
TRBV6-2/TRBV6-3	TRBJ2-7	NA	NA	TGTGCCAGCAGCTACGGTCCCTACGAGCAGTACTTC	CASSYGPYEQYF
TRBV3-1	TRBJ2-1	TRBD2	NA	TGTGCCAGCAGCCAAGATTTTAGCGGGGGGGAGACCCATGAGCAGTTCTTC	CASSQDFSGGETHEQFF
TRBV6-5	TRBJ1-3	NA	NA	TGTGCCAGCAGTTACAGGGTTTCCTCTGGAAACACCATATATTTT	CASSYRVSSGNTIYF
TRBV6-1	TRBJ2-7	TRBD2	NA	TGTGCCAGCAGTGAAATGGCTAGCGGGGGGTACGAGCAGTACTTC	CASSEMASGGYEQYF
TRBV11-2	TRBJ2-1	TRBD2	NA	TGTGCCAGCAGCTTGGGCACTAGCGGGGGGGCCTTCAATGAGCAGTTCTTC	CASSLGTSGGAFNEQFF
TRBV20-1	TRBJ1-5	NA	large	TGCAGTGCTAAAACAACAGGGAATCAGCCCCAGCATTTT	CSAKTTGNQPQHF
TRBV5-1	TRBJ2-6	NA	NA	TGCGCCAGCAGCTTTAATAACGGGGGGGCCAACGTCCTGACTTTC	CASSFNNGGANVLTF
TRBV6-1	TRBJ2-7	NA	NA	TGTGCCAGCAGTCTAGACTACTACGAGCAGTACTTC	CASSLDYYEQYF
TRBV6-1	TRBJ2-5	NA	NA	TGTGCCACCGACTTTCAGACCCACCCCGGGCGAGAGACCCAGTACTTC	CATDFQTHPGRETQYF
TRBV10-1	TRBJ2-4	TRBD2	NA	TGCGCCAGCAGTGAGCGGTCGGGACTAGACCTAGCCAAAAACATTCAGTACTTC	CASSERSGLDLAKNIQYF
TRBV12-3/TRBV12-4	TRBJ2-1	TRBD2	few	TGTGCCAGCAGCTCTAGCGGGGGCGGTGAGCAGTTCTTC	CASSSSGGGEQFF
TRBV7-8	TRBJ1-2	TRBD1	NA	TGTGCCAGCTCCCGGGACAGCTCTAACTATGGCTACACCTTC	CASSRDSSNYGYTF
TRBV30	TRBJ1-1	TRBD1	NA	TGTGCCGGTGTATGGGGACAGTGGAACACTGAAGCTTTCTTT	CAGVWGQWNTEAFF